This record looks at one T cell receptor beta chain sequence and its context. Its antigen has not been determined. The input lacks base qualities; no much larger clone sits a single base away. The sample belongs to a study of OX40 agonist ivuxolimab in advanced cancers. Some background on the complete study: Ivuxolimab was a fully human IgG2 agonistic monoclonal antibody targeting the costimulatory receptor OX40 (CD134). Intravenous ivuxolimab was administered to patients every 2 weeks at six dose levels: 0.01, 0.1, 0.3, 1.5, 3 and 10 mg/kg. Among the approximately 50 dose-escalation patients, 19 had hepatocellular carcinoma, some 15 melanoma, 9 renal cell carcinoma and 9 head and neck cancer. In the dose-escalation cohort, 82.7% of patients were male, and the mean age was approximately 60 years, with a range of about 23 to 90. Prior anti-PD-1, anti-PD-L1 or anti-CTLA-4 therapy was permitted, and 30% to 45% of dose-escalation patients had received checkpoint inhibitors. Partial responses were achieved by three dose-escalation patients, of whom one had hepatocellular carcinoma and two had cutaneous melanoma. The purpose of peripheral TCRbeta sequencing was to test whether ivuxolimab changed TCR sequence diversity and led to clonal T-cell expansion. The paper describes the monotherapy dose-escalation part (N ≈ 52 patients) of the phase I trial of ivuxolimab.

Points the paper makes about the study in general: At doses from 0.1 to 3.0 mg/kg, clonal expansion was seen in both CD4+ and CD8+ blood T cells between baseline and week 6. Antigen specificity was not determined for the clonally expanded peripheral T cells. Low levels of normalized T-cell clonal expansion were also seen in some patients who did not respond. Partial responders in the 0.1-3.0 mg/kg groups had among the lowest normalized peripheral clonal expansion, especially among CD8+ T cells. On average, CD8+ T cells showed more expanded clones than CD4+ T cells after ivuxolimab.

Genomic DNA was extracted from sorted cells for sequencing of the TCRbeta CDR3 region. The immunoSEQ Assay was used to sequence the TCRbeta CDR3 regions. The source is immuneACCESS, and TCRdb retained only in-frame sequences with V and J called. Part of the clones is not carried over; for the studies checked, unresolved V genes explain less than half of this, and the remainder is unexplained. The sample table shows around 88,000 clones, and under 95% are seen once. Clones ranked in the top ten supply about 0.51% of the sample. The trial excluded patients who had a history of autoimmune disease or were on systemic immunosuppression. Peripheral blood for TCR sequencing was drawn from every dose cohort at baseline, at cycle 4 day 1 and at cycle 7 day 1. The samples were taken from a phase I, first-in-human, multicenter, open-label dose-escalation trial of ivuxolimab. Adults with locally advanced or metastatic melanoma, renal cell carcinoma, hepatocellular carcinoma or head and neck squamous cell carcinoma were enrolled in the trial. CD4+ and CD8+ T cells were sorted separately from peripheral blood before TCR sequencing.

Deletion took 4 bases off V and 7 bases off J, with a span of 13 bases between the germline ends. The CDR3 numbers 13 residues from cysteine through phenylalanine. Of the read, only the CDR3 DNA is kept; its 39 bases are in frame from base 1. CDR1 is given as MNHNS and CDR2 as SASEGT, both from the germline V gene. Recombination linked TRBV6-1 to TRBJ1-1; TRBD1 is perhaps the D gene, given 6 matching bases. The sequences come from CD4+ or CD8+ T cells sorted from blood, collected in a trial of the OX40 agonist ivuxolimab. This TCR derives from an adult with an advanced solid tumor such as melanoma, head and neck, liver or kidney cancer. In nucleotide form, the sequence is TGTGCCAGCAGTGTGGGGGGGGGCTATGAAGCTTTCTTT. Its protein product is CASSVGGGYEAFF.